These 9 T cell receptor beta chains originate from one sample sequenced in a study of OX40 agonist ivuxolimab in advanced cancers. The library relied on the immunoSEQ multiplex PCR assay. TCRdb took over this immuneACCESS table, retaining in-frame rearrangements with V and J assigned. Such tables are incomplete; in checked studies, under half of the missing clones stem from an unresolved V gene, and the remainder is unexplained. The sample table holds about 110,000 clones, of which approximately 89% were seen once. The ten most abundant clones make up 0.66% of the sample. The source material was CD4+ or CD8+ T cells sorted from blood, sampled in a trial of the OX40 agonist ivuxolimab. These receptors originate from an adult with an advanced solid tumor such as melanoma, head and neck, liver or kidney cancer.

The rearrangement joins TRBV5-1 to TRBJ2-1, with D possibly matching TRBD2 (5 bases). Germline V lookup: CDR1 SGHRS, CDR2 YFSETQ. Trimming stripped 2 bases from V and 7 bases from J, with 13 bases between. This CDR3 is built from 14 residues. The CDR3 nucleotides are TGCGCCAGCAGCTTAAGCGGACCCCCGAATGAGCAGTTCTTC. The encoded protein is CASSLSGPPNEQFF.

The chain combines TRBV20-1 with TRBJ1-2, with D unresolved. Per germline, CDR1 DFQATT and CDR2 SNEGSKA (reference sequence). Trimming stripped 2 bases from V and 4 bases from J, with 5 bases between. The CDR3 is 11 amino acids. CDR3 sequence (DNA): TGCAGTGCTAGACAGAGCTATGGCTACACCTTC. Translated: CSARQSYGYTF.

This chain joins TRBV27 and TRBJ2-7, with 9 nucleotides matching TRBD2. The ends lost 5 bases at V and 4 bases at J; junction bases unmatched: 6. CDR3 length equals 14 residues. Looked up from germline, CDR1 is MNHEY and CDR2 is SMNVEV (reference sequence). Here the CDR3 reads CASSPLTSGYEQYF. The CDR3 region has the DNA TGTGCCAGCAGTCCCTTGACTAGCGGTTACGAGCAGTACTTC.

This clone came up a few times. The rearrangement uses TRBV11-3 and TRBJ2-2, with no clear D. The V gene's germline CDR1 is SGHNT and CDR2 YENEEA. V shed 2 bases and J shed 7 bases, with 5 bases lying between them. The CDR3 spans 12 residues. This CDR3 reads CASSLLNGELFF. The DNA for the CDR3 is TGTGCCAGCAGCTTACTTAACGGGGAGCTGTTTTTT. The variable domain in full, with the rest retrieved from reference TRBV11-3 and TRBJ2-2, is EAGVVQSPRYKIIEKKQPVAFWCNPISGHNTLYWYLQNLGQGPELLIRYENEEAVDDSQLPKDRFSAERLKGVDSTLKIQPAELGDSAVYLCASSLLNGELFFGEGSRLTVL.

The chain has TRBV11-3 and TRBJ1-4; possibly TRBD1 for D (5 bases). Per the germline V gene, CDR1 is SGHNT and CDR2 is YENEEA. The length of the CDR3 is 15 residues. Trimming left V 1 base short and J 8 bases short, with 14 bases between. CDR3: CASSLGAGGGEKLFF. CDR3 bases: TGTGCCAGCAGCTTAGGGGCAGGCGGGGGAGAAAAACTGTTTTTT.

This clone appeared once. The CDR3 nucleotides read TGTGCCAGCAGCGCGCAGGGCGGTGGCACAGATACGCAGTATTTT. The encoded protein is CASSAQGGGTDTQYF. The genes are TRBV7-8 and TRBJ2-3, with D perhaps TRBD1 (5 bases). The CDR3 extends over 15 amino acids. V was pared by 5 bases and J by 1 base, with 13 bases between. Germline V gene lookup returns CDR1 SGHVS and CDR2 FQNEAQ.

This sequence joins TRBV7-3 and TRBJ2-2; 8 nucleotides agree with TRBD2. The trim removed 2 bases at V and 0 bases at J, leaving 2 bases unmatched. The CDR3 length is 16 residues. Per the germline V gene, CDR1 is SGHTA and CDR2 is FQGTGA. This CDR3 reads CASSLGGGSNTGELFF. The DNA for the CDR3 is TGTGCCAGCAGCTTAGGCGGGGGGTCGAACACCGGGGAGCTGTTTTTT.

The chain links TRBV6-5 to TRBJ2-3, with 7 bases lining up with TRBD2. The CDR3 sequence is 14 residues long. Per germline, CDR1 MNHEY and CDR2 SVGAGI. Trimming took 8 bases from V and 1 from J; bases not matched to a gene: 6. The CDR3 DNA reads TGTGCCAGCGCACCTAGCGGTGGCACAGATACGCAGTATTTT. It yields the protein CASAPSGGTDTQYF.

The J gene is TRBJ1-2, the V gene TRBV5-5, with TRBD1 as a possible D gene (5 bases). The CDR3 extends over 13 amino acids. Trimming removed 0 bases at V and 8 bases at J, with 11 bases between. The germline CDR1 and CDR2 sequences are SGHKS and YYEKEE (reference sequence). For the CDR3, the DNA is TGTGCCAGCAGCTTGGGGCCAGGGTACGGCTACACCTTC. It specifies CASSLGPGYGYTF.